These 24 T cell receptor beta chains came from one sample sequenced in a study of cytomegalovirus exposure and HLA in healthy donors. With 60 Vbeta and 13 Jbeta primers, the PCR was carried out. The data were produced by immunoSEQ multiplex PCR, yet TCRdb's version contains in-frame clones alone and is incomplete. The table shows around 110,000 clones, with over 60% occurring only once. The sample comprised PBMCs. The receptors stem from a man aged 25 to 40 in good health and CMV-seropositive.

The CDR3 DNA reads as TGTGCCAGCAGTGAAGCGCGACAGGGAGGAAACACCATATATTTT. Encoded protein: CASSEARQGGNTIYF. V and J are TRBV2 and TRBJ1-3; 7 nucleotides line up with TRBD1. The CDR3 spans 15 residues. The V gene end was trimmed by 0 bases and the J gene end by 4 bases; junction bases not matched to a gene: 3. From germline, CDR1 is SNHLY and CDR2 FYNNEI.

The gene calls are TRBV6-1 and TRBJ2-3; D not resolved. Trimming removed 5 bases from V and 8 bases from J, with 11 bases in between. Germline lookup yields CDR1 MNHNS and CDR2 SASEGT. The CDR3 totals 12 residues. The CDR3 sequence is CASSFPPGTQYF. The CDR3 coding sequence is TGTGCCAGCAGTTTCCCCCCCGGTACGCAGTATTTT.

The chain has TRBV4-3 and TRBJ2-5, with D perhaps TRBD1 (6 bases). Trimming took off 0 bases at V and 3 bases at J, with 14 bases between the two ends. The CDR3 is 16 residues long. CDR1 is LGHNA, CDR2 YSLEER, per germline. The CDR3 sequence: CASSQEAYNREETQYF. The CDR3 bases are TGCGCCAGCAGCCAAGAAGCATATAACAGGGAAGAGACCCAGTACTTC.

CDR3 DNA sequence: TGTGCCAGCTCACCAGACGTGACAGGGTACAATGAGCAGTTCTTC. It is translated as CASSPDVTGYNEQFF. V gene TRBV18 combines with J gene TRBJ2-1, with 7 bases lining up with TRBD1. This CDR3 has 15 amino acids. The germline gives CDR1 KGHSH, CDR2 LQKENI. J gave up 4 bases and V 2 bases, and 5 bases lay outside the gene matches.

The rearrangement joins TRBV9 to TRBJ2-2, with D perhaps matching TRBD1 (6 bases). Trimming stripped 4 bases from V and 6 bases from J, with 13 bases between. Per germline, CDR1 SGDLS and CDR2 YYNGEE. The CDR3 is 14 residues long. DNA for the CDR3: TGTGCCAGCAGCCCTTGGCCAGGGGCCGGGGAGCTGTTTTTT. Its translation is CASSPWPGAGELFF.

The chain uses TRBV12-5 and TRBJ1-2; 8 bases align to TRBD1. The trim removed 3 bases at V and 0 bases at J, leaving 9 bases unmatched. The CDR3 has 17 amino acids. Germline V gene sequence: CDR1 LGHNT, CDR2 FRNRAP. The CDR3 bases are TGTGCTAGTGGTTTTACCGGACAGGGCCCATCTAACTATGGCTACACCTTC. The encoded protein is CASGFTGQGPSNYGYTF.

The chain is built from TRBV10-3 and TRBJ2-5; 11 bases match TRBD1. The CDR3 consists of 15 residues. Per the germline V gene, CDR1 is ENHRY and CDR2 is SYGVKD. V dropped 7 bases and J dropped 3; count of bases not matched to a gene: 7. The chain's CDR3 is CAIMIRDRGEETQYF. The CDR3 bases are TGTGCCATCATGATCCGGGACAGGGGGGAAGAGACCCAGTACTTC.

The J gene is TRBJ2-2, the V gene TRBV19, with a tentative D call TRBD1 (7 bases). V shed 7 bases and J shed 6 bases, with 18 bases lying between them. Germline V gives CDR1 LNHDA, CDR2 SQIVND (reference sequence). This CDR3 spans 15 amino acids. CDR3 sequence: CASITQGGNAGELFF. For the CDR3, the DNA is TGTGCCAGTATTACCCAGGGGGGAAACGCCGGGGAGCTGTTTTTT.

The chain couples TRBV18 to TRBJ1-2, with 7 bases matching TRBD1. Germline CDR1 and CDR2: KGHSH and LQKENI. CDR3 length: 15 residues. Germline trimming cut 0 bases from V and 2 bases from J; bases unmatched to any gene: 3. The DNA of the CDR3 is TGTGCCAGCTCACCACCGGTGGGACAGAACTATGGCTACACCTTC. As protein: CASSPPVGQNYGYTF. Using reference TRBV18 and TRBJ1-2 for the parts outside the CDR3, the full variable domain is NAGVMQNPRHLVRRRGQEARLRCSPMKGHSHVYWYRQLPEEGLKFMVYLQKENIIDESGMPKERFSAEFPKEGPSILRIQQVVRGDSAAYFCASSPPVGQNYGYTFGSGTRLTVV.

This clone was counted at least ten times. Other DNA sequences in this specimen translate into the identical CDR3. The chain employs TRBV6-1 and TRBJ1-6; D remains unclear. V was cut by 3 bases and J by 5 bases, with 8 bases left in between. Germline CDR1 and CDR2: MNHNS and SASEGT. CDR3 length: 14 amino acids. The CDR3 nucleotides are TGTGCCAGCAGTGAGGGTCAGGATAATTCACCCCTCCACTTT. The encoded protein is CASSEGQDNSPLHF.

A word on this clone: Other DNA sequences from this sample encode an identical CDR3 as well. The genes are TRBV2 and TRBJ1-6; TRBD1 aligns across 9 bases. The CDR3 totals 15 residues. Germline V gene sequence: CDR1 SNHLY, CDR2 FYNNEI. The V gene end was trimmed by 6 bases and the J gene end by 10 bases; junction bases not matched to a gene: 10. The CDR3 bases are TGTGCCAGCAGACAGGACAGGGGACAGGAATCACCCCTCCACTTT. Translation gives CASRQDRGQESPLHF.

The rearrangement joins TRBV5-1 to TRBJ2-5, with TRBD2 matching over 12 bases. With the DNA end fitting TRBJ2-7 better, the J assignment may be wrong. CDR3 length equals 15 residues. The germline CDR1 and CDR2 sequences are SGHRS and YFSETQ. The CDR3 coding sequence is TGCGCCAGCAGGGGGACTAGCGGGTTTGCCTACGAGCAGTACTTC. This translates into CASRGTSGFAYEQYF.

V and J are TRBV7-9 and TRBJ1-5; no clear D gene. The CDR3 has 11 residues. Looked up from germline, CDR1 is SEHNR and CDR2 is FQNEAQ (reference sequence). V was shortened by 5 bases and J by 9 bases, with 8 bases between the two germline ends. CDR3 protein: CASSTEGPQHF. For the CDR3, the DNA is TGTGCCAGCAGCACCGAGGGGCCCCAGCATTTT.

V gene TRBV5-1 combines with J gene TRBJ2-3; a weak D match, TRBD1 (6 bases). This CDR3 is 13 amino acids long. Germline values: CDR1 SGHRS, CDR2 YFSETQ. With 2 bases removed from V and 6 bases from J, the gap between germline ends came to 10 bases. CDR3 amino acids: CASSFWGRDTQYF. CDR3 nucleotides: TGCGCCAGCAGCTTCTGGGGGCGGGATACGCAGTATTTT.

This sequence joins TRBV2 and TRBJ2-7; TRBD2 matches 8 bases. Unmatched junction bases numbered 5, after V lost 7 bases and J lost 3 bases. The germline CDR1 and CDR2 sequences are SNHLY and FYNNEI. This CDR3 region has 13 residues. The CDR3: CASTGGTGYEQYF. CDR3 coding DNA: TGTGCCAGCACGGGAGGGACGGGCTACGAGCAGTACTTC.

The rearrangement uses TRBV29-1 and TRBJ2-1, with 11 nucleotides matching TRBD2. The CDR3 totals 14 residues. CDR1 and CDR2 from the germline V gene are SQVTM and ANQGSEA. V lost 6 bases to trimming and J lost 4 bases; unmatched junction nucleotides: 5. This CDR3 is CSVYSGGAYNEQFF. The CDR3 nucleotides are TGCAGCGTCTATAGCGGGGGGGCTTACAATGAGCAGTTCTTC.

V usage is TRBV28 and J usage is TRBJ2-1; D is unclear. Germline V gene sequence: CDR1 MDHEN, CDR2 SYDVKM. The CDR3 runs 14 residues. V lost 2 bases and J 3 bases, leaving 8 bases between the germline ends. CDR3 in amino acids: CASSLVTNYNEQFF. CDR3 nucleotides: TGTGCCAGCAGTTTAGTAACAAACTACAATGAGCAGTTCTTC.

This chain connects TRBV5-1 to TRBJ2-7, with 10 bases that match TRBD1. The junction had 4 bases not matched to a gene; V was cut back by 4 bases and J by 6 bases. Per the germline V gene, CDR1 is SGHRS and CDR2 is YFSETQ. The CDR3 contains 13 residues. CDR3 sequence (DNA): TGCGCCAGCAGCCCCGGACAGGGGGGCGAGCAGTACTTC. It specifies CASSPGQGGEQYF. The whole variable domain, filled in from reference TRBV5-1 and TRBJ2-7, reads KAGVTQTPRYLIKTRGQQVTLSCSPISGHRSVSWYQQTPGQGLQFLFEYFSETQRNKGNFPGRFSGRQFSNSRSEMNVSTLELGDSALYLCASSPGQGGEQYFGPGTRLTVT.

This chain links TRBV11-2 with TRBJ2-5, with 8 bases identical to TRBD1. With 5 bases clipped from V and 5 bases from J, the junction kept 4 bases outside the gene matches. The CDR3 runs to 13 residues. Germline V gives CDR1 SGHAT, CDR2 FQNNGV. The CDR3 sequence is CASSPGTGETQYF. CDR3 sequence (DNA): TGTGCCAGCAGCCCGGGGACAGGCGAGACCCAGTACTTC.

The chain combines TRBV7-2 with TRBJ2-2; 9 nucleotides match TRBD2. V trimming: 1 base; J trimming: 7 bases; junction bases outside the gene matches: 4. The CDR3 runs 15 residues. Germline V gene sequence: CDR1 SGHTA, CDR2 FQGNSA. This chain's CDR3 is CASSLGLAVLGELFF. The CDR3 coding sequence is TGTGCCAGCAGCTTAGGACTAGCGGTCCTCGGGGAGCTGTTTTTT.

The V gene is TRBV28, the J gene TRBJ2-7; 13 bases map to TRBD2. The V gene end was trimmed by 4 bases and the J gene end by 1 base; junction bases not matched to a gene: 7. This CDR3 comprises 17 residues. Looked up from germline, CDR1 is MDHEN and CDR2 is SYDVKM. CDR3 DNA sequence: TGTGCCAGCAGTTCATGGACTAGCGGGGGAATTTCCTACGAGCAGTACTTC. This gives the protein CASSSWTSGGISYEQYF.

The chain uses TRBV19 and TRBJ1-5; no definite D call. Germline CDR1 and CDR2: LNHDA and SQIVND (reference sequence). This CDR3 is 14 amino acids long. V was shortened by 1 base and J by 3 bases, with 7 bases between the two germline ends. The CDR3 region has the DNA TGTGCCAGTAGTATAGGGGCAGACAATCAGCCCCAGCATTTT. Protein sequence: CASSIGADNQPQHF.

CDR3 loop: CASSTTFRDYTSTDTQYF. In DNA form, the CDR3 reads TGTGCCAGCAGCACAACCTTCCGGGACTATACTAGCACAGATACGCAGTATTTT. This chain joins TRBV7-9 and TRBJ2-3; 7 nucleotides agree with TRBD2. Germline trimming cut 5 bases from V and 0 bases from J; bases unmatched to any gene: 14. Germline assignment: CDR1 SEHNR and CDR2 FQNEAQ (reference sequence). This CDR3 has 18 residues.

The V call is TRBV6-1, the J call TRBJ1-4; the match to TRBD1 covers 7 bases. Germline trimming cut 8 bases from V and 5 bases from J; bases unmatched to any gene: 11. The CDR3 has 15 amino acids. In germline, CDR1 is MNHNS, CDR2 SASEGT. The CDR3 region is CASGDPGQINEKLFF. The CDR3 DNA reads TGTGCCAGCGGAGATCCGGGACAGATAAATGAAAAACTGTTTTTT.